The source of this T cell receptor (beta chain) is a study of a mutant IDH1 vaccine in newly diagnosed glioma (dated by TCRdb to the early 2020s). About the investigation overall: The roughly 30 treated patients were 62.5% male and around 40% female, with a mean age of approximately 40 years. Before enrollment, patients had received standard therapy of radiotherapy alone, temozolomide alone, or radiochemotherapy with temozolomide; most received the combination. Six visits were used for peripheral blood collection: V03 (baseline), V05, V07, V10, V12 and V13. For exploratory analyses, roughly 25 treated patients had longitudinal TCRB deep sequencing done wherever samples were available. Summary of the overall study and its limitations: Pseudoprogression seemed to be unrelated to changes in the top peripheral T cell clonotypes found by TCRB sequencing. Immune responses induced by the vaccine were seen in more than 85% of patients across multiple MHC alleles. PBMC samples for TCRB deep sequencing were selected based on availability. It was noted by the authors that analyses of patient blood samples could not be reproduced owing to sample limitations.

Receptor amplification or capture employed the immunoSEQ multiplex PCR assay. The hsTCRB Kit was used according to the manufacturer's protocol to amplify rearranged TCR beta chain sequences. TCRB libraries were sequenced on an Illumina MiSeq. The original methods were these. Demultiplexing, trimming and gene mapping were performed with the kit vendor's proprietary platform. TCRdb holds this immuneACCESS table with in-frame rearrangements only. Some clones are missing; in checked studies, unresolved V genes explain under half, and the rest has no known cause. V, J and clone size reflect that table, while D and trimming were determined from the DNA. The sample table lists about 68,000 clones, around 74% of them with a count of one. Roughly 8% of the sample lies in the top ten. This clone was detected only a few times. It lacks a known antigen. Nothing much larger sits one base from this clone, and base qualities are not available.

What this sample's time point label stands for: baseline, week 1 (first vaccination visit). The treatment or condition label for this specimen denotes: pre-vaccination baseline after standard-of-care therapy. Donors had newly diagnosed WHO grade 3 or 4 IDH1-mutant astrocytomas with loss of nuclear ATRX. The samples were drawn from NOA16, a multicentre, single-arm, open-label phase I trial in Germany that tested a mutant IDH1 peptide vaccine in humans for the first time. For immunogenicity testing, the blood drawn at visit V03 was used as the baseline sample. Genomic DNA for TCRB sequencing was extracted from EDTA blood using the DNeasy Blood and Tissue Kit. The CDR3 goes from the cysteine to the phenylalanine over 12 residues. CDR3 DNA is the only sequence kept; it has 36 bases, read in frame from the first base. The V end loses 4 bases and the J end loses 4 bases, and a stretch of 7 bases separates them. CDR1 SEHNR and CDR2 FQNEAQ were looked up in the germline V gene (reference sequence).

The chain couples TRBV7-9 to TRBJ2-5, with the D gene not clear enough to name. The sequencing used PBMCs, collected from a glioma patient treated with radiotherapy, temozolomide or both. This receptor was identified in a man aged 45 to 65 with glioma. The sequence in DNA is TGTGCCAGCAGCTCCCGACCAGAGACCCAGTACTTC. Translated, it gives CASSSRPETQYF.